These 12 T cell receptor beta chains share one sample of origin, sequenced in a study of a mutant IDH1 vaccine in newly diagnosed glioma. Antigens for these TCRs are unknown. Specified time point: week 35, safety follow-up. Each vaccine dose was 300 ug of mutant IDH1 20-mer peptide, with topical imiquimod. Only in-frame clones appear in the TCRdb table, and some are missing; sequencing was by immunoSEQ multiplex PCR. Of nearly 55,000 clones listed, 84% are singletons. This sample comprised PBMCs, obtained from a glioma patient whose treatment included an IDH1 peptide vaccine. These receptors were taken from a young woman with glioma.

This chain joins TRBV19 and TRBJ2-2; TRBD2 aligns across 12 bases. V was pared by 9 bases and J by 0 bases, with 2 bases of the junction left unmatched. The CDR3 runs to 15 residues. The germline V gene has CDR1 LNHDA and CDR2 SQIVND (reference sequence). CDR3 sequence (DNA): TGTGCCAGCGGACTAGCGGGGACGAACACCGGGGAGCTGTTTTTT. As protein: CASGLAGTNTGELFF.

The gene calls are TRBV4-1 and TRBJ1-2; D gene uncertain. Germline V gives CDR1 MGHRA, CDR2 YSYEKL. The CDR3 has 12 amino acids. Between the trimmed V and J ends, which lost 0 bases and 5 bases, there was a span of 4 bases. CDR3 nucleotides: TGCGCCAGCAGCCAAGATGGGTATGGCTACACCTTC. Its translation is CASSQDGYGYTF.

V usage is TRBV29-1 and J usage is TRBJ2-3, with 7 bases that match TRBD2. This CDR3 is 15 amino acids long. Per germline, CDR1 SQVTM and CDR2 ANQGSEA. V shed 3 bases, J shed 5 bases, and the junction held 11 bases outside the gene matches. The CDR3 sequence: CSVDGVSGVGDTQYF. The CDR3 nucleotides are TGCAGCGTTGATGGGGTGAGCGGGGTTGGAGATACGCAGTATTTT.

V usage is TRBV12-5 and J usage is TRBJ1-2, with a possible D match to TRBD1 (5 bases). The germline gives CDR1 LGHNT, CDR2 FRNRAP. Between the trimmed V and J ends, which lost 0 bases and 5 bases, there was a span of 16 bases. CDR3 length: 16 amino acids. The DNA of the CDR3 is TGTGCTAGTGGTTTGGTAGCGGGGCCTCTGAGGTATGGCTACACCTTC. Its protein is CASGLVAGPLRYGYTF.

The rearrangement joins TRBV11-2 to TRBJ2-7, with 9 positions matching TRBD2. This CDR3 has 15 residues. CDR1 is SGHAT and CDR2 is FQNNGV in the germline V gene. After removal of 1 base from V and 3 bases from J, the junction contained 4 bases not matched to a gene. CDR3 DNA sequence: TGTGCCAGCAGCTTAGGTGCGACTAGCGGCTACGAGCAGTACTTC. It translates to CASSLGATSGYEQYF.

This clone was seen just once. V usage is TRBV5-1 and J usage is TRBJ1-4, with TRBD1 matching over 7 bases. The CDR3 length is 16 residues. Germline CDR1 SGHRS, CDR2 YFSETQ. The trim removed 4 bases at V and 7 bases at J, leaving 13 bases unmatched. CDR3 amino acids: CASSPRWEGAGEKLFF. DNA for the CDR3: TGCGCCAGCAGCCCTAGATGGGAGGGGGCTGGTGAAAAACTGTTTTTT. Combining the CDR3 with reference TRBV5-1 and TRBJ1-4 gives the whole variable domain KAGVTQTPRYLIKTRGQQVTLSCSPISGHRSVSWYQQTPGQGLQFLFEYFSETQRNKGNFPGRFSGRQFSNSRSEMNVSTLELGDSALYLCASSPRWEGAGEKLFFGSGTQLSVL.

The J gene is TRBJ2-1, the V gene TRBV5-6, with 8 bases aligning to TRBD2. After removal of 6 bases from V and 4 bases from J, the junction contained 12 bases not matched to a gene. CDR3 length: 16 amino acids. Germline CDR1 is SGHDT and CDR2 is YYEEEE. The CDR3 loop is CASKLRPSGRYNEQFF. The DNA of the CDR3 is TGTGCCAGCAAGCTCCGGCCTAGCGGGCGATACAATGAGCAGTTCTTC.

The rearrangement links TRBV4-1 to TRBJ1-2; D may be TRBD1 (5 bases). The CDR3 is 14 residues long. Germline CDR1 is MGHRA and CDR2 is YSYEKL. V was cut by 4 bases and J by 4 bases, with 13 bases left in between. The CDR3, as DNA: TGCGCCAGCAGCCGAAGGGACCGCGGCTATGGCTACACCTTC. Its protein product is CASSRRDRGYGYTF.

This chain joins TRBV28 and TRBJ2-1, with 9 bases identical to TRBD2. CDR3 length: 17 amino acids. The junction had 12 bases not matched to a gene; V was cut back by 3 bases and J by 6 bases. The V gene's germline CDR1 is MDHEN and CDR2 SYDVKM. The CDR3 protein is CASSFLPSGVGLNEQFF. The CDR3 nucleotides read TGTGCCAGCAGTTTCCTCCCTAGCGGGGTGGGGCTCAATGAGCAGTTCTTC.

The chain combines TRBV7-2 with TRBJ2-2, with 7 bases matching TRBD1. This CDR3 has 13 residues. CDR1 is SGHTA, CDR2 FQGNSA, per germline. J gave up 6 bases and V 7 bases, and 5 bases lay outside the gene matches. CDR3 DNA: TGTGCCAGCACCATACAGGGGTCCGGGGAGCTGTTTTTT. Translation gives CASTIQGSGELFF.

The chain combines TRBV5-6 with TRBJ1-5; the match to TRBD1 covers 9 bases. V lost 2 bases, J lost 2 bases, and 5 bases stayed unmatched. CDR3 length: 16 amino acids. The germline V gene encodes CDR1 SGHDT and CDR2 YYEEEE. Here the CDR3 DNA reads TGTGCCAGCAGCTTTTGGGACAGGGCCCGCAATCAGCCCCAGCATTTT. This encodes CASSFWDRARNQPQHF.

In the case of this clone: Other DNA sequences in the sample encode the same CDR3. V and J are TRBV4-3 and TRBJ1-1; the D gene is possibly TRBD1 (6 bases). The CDR3 runs 13 residues. Germline lookup yields CDR1 LGHNA and CDR2 YSLEER. Trimming cost V 1 base and J 7 bases, with 10 bases left between them. For the CDR3, the DNA is TGCGCCAGCAGCCAAGTCAGGGGACTTGAAGCTTTCTTT. It specifies CASSQVRGLEAFF.